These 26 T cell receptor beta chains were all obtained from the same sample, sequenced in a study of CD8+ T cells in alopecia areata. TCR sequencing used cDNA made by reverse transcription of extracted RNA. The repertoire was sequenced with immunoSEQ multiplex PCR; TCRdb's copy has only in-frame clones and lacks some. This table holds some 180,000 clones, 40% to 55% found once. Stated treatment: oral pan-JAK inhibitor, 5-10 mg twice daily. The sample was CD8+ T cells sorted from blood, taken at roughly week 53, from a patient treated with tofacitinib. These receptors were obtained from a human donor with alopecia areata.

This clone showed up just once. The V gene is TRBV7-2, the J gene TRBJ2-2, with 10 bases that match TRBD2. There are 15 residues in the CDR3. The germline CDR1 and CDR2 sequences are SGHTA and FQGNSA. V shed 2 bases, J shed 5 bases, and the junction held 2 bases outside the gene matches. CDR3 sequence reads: CASSLLAGGTGELFF. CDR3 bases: TGTGCCAGCAGCTTATTAGCGGGGGGAACCGGGGAGCTGTTTTTT.

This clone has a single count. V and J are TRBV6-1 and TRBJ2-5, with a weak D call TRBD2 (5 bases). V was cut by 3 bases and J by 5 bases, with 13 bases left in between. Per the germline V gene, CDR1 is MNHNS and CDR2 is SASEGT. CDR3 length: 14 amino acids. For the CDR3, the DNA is TGTGCCAGCAGTGATCTGAGGAGGAGGGAGACCCAGTACTTC. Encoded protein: CASSDLRRRETQYF.

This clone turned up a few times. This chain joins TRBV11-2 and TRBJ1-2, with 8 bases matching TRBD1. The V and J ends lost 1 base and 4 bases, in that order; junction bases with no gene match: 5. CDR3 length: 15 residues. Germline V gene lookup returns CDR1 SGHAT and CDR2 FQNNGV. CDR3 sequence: CASSLGQGIGYGYTF. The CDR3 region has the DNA TGTGCCAGCAGCTTAGGACAGGGGATCGGCTATGGCTACACCTTC.

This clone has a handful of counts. The CDR3 region has the DNA TGTGCCAGCAGCCCAGGAGGTAGCGGGGTCCAAGCTACGCAGTATTTT. This sequence encodes CASSPGGSGVQATQYF. V and J are TRBV7-9 and TRBJ2-3; 8 bases align to TRBD2. CDR3 length: 16 amino acids. V lost 5 bases and J lost 8; bases outside the gene matches: 15. Per germline, CDR1 SEHNR and CDR2 FQNEAQ (reference sequence).

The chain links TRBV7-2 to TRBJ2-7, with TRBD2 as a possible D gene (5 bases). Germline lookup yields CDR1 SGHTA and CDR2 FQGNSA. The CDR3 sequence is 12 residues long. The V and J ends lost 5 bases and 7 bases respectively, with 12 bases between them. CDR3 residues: CASSPESGEQYF. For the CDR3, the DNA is TGTGCCAGCAGCCCGGAATCGGGGGAGCAGTACTTC.

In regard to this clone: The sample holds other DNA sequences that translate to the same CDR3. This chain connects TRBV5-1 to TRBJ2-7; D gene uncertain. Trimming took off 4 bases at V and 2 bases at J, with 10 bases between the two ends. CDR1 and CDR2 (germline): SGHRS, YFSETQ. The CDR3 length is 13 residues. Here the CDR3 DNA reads TGCGCCAGCAGCCCCGACGGTACCTACGAGCAGTACTTC. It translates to CASSPDGTYEQYF.

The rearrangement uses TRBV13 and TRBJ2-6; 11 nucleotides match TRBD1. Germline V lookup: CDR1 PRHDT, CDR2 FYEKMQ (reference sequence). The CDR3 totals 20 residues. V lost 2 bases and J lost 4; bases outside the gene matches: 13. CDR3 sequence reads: CASSLYRRDRGRAGANVLTF. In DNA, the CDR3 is TGTGCCAGCAGCTTATACCGAAGGGACAGGGGGAGGGCCGGGGCCAACGTCCTGACTTTC.

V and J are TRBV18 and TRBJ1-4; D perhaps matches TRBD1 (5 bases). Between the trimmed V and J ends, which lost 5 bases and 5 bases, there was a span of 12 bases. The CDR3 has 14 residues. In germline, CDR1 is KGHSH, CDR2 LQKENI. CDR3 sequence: CASSTGTINEKLFF. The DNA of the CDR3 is TGTGCCAGCTCAACCGGGACTATCAATGAAAAACTGTTTTTT.

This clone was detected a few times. CDR3 coding DNA: TGTGCCAGCAGCGTAGATCCGGGGGGCGGGAAATCACCCCTCCACTTT. Translating gives CASSVDPGGGKSPLHF. This chain joins TRBV9 and TRBJ1-6; D is possibly TRBD1 (6 bases). V lost 0 bases and J 10 bases, leaving 17 bases between the germline ends. Germline V CDR1 and CDR2: SGDLS, YYNGEE. The CDR3 extends over 16 amino acids.

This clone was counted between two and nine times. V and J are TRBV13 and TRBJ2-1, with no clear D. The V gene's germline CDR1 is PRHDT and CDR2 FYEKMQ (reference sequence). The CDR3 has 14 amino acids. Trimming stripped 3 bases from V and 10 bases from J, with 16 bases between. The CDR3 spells CASSFRVASPEQFF. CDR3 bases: TGTGCCAGCAGCTTCCGTGTGGCCTCGCCGGAGCAGTTCTTC.

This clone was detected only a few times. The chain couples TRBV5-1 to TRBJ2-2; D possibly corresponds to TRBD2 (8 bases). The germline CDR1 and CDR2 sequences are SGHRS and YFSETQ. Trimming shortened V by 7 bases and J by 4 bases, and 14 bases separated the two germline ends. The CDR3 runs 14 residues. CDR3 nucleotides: TGCGCCAGCCGGGAGGGGGCGAGCACCGGGGAGCTGTTTTTT. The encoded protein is CASREGASTGELFF.

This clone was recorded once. Here the CDR3 reads CASRAGWYGYTF. In DNA form, the CDR3 reads TGTGCCAGCAGGGCAGGGTGGTATGGCTACACCTTC. The J gene is TRBJ1-2, the V gene TRBV7-9; D is possibly TRBD1 (5 bases). This CDR3 region has 12 residues. Germline loops: CDR1 SEHNR, CDR2 FQNEAQ (reference sequence). Trimming shortened V by 6 bases and J by 5 bases, and 10 bases separated the two germline ends.

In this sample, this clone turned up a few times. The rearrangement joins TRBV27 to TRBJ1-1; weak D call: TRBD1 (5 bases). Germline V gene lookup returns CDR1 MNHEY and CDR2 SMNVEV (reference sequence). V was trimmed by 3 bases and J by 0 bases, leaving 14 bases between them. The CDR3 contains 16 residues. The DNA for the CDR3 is TGTGCCAGCAGTTTCTCCCGGGGCGAAATGAACACTGAAGCTTTCTTT. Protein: CASSFSRGEMNTEAFF.

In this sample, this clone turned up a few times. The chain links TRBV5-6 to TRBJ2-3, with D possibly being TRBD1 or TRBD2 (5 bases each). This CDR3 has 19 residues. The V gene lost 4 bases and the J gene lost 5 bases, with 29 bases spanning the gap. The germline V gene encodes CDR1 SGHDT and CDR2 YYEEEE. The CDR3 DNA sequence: TGTGCCAGCAGCCTCGGGGTCCAGTACCAGGTTGCAGGGAAAGATACGCAGTATTTT. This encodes CASSLGVQYQVAGKDTQYF.

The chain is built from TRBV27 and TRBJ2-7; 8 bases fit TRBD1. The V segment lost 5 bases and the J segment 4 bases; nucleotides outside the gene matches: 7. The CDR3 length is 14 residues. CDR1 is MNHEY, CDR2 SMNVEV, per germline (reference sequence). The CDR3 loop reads CASSGQGSLYEQYF. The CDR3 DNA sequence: TGTGCCAGCAGTGGACAGGGTTCTCTATACGAGCAGTACTTC.

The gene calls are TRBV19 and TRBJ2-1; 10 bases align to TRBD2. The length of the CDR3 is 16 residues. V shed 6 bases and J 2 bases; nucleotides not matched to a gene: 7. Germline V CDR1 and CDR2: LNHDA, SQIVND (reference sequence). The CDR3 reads CASRGPLAGAYNEQFF. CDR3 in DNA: TGTGCCAGTAGGGGCCCCCTAGCGGGAGCCTACAATGAGCAGTTCTTC.

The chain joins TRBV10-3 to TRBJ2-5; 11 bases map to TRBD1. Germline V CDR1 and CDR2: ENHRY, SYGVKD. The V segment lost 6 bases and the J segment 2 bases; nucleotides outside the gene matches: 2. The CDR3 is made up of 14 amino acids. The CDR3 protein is CAIRDRGLQETQYF. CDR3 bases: TGTGCCATCAGGGACAGGGGGCTGCAAGAGACCCAGTACTTC.

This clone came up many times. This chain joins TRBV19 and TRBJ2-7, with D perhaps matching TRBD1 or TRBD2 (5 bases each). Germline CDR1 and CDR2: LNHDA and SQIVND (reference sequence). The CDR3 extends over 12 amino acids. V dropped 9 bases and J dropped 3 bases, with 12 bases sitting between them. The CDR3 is CASSRGNYEQYF. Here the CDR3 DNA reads TGTGCCAGCTCCCGGGGCAACTACGAGCAGTACTTC.

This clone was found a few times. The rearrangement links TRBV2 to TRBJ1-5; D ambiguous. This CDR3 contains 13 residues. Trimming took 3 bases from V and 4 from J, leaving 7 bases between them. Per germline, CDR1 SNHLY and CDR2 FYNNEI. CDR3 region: CASSDRRNQPQHF. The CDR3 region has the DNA TGTGCCAGCAGTGACAGGCGAAATCAGCCCCAGCATTTT.

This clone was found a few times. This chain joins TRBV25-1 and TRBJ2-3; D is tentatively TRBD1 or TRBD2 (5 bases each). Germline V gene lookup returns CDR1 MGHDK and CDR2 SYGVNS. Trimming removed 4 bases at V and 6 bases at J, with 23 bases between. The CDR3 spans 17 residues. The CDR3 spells CASSGLTGPYVSDTQYF. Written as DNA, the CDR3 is TGTGCCAGCAGTGGGTTGACGGGACCCTATGTATCGGATACGCAGTATTTT.

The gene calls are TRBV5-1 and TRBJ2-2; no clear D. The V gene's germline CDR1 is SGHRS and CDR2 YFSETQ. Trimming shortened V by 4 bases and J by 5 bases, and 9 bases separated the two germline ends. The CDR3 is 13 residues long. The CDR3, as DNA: TGCGCCAGCAGCCAAACCGGGACCGGGGAGCTGTTTTTT. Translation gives CASSQTGTGELFF.

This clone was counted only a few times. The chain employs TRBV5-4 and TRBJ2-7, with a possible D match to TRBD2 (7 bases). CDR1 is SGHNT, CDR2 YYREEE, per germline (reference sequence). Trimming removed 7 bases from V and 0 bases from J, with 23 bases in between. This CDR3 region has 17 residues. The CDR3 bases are TGTGCCAGCTCGTCGGAGGGGGACTACTATAGCTCCTACGAGCAGTACTTC. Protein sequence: CASSSEGDYYSSYEQYF. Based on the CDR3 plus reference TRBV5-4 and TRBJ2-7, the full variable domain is ETGVTQSPTHLIKTRGQQVTLRCSSQSGHNTVSWYQQALGQGPQFIFQYYREEENGRGNFPPRFSGLQFPNYSSELNVNALELDDSALYLCASSSEGDYYSSYEQYFGPGTRLTVT.

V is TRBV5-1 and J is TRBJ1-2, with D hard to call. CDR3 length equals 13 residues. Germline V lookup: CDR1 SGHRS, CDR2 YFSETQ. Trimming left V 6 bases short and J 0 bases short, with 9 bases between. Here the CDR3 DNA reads TGCGCCAGCACCATAGGAACTAACTATGGCTACACCTTC. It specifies CASTIGTNYGYTF.

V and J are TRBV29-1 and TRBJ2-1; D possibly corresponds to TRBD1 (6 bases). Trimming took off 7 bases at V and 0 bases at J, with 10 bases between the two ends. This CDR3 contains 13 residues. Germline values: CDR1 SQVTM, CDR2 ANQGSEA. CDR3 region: CSGEGGSYNEQFF. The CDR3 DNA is TGCAGCGGGGAAGGGGGCTCCTACAATGAGCAGTTCTTC.

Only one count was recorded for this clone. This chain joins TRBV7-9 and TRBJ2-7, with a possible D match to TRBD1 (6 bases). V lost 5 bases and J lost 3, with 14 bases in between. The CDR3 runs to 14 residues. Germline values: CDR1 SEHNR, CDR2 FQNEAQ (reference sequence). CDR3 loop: CASSPSTGYYEQYF. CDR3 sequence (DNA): TGTGCCAGCAGCCCATCGACAGGCTACTACGAGCAGTACTTC.

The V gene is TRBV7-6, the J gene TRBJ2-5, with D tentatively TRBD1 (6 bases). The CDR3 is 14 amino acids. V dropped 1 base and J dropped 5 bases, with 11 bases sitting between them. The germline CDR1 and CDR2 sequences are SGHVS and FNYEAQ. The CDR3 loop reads CASSLEGVRETQYF. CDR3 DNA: TGTGCCAGCAGCTTAGAGGGGGTAAGGGAGACCCAGTACTTC. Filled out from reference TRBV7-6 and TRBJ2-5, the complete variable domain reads GAGVSQSPRYKVTKRGQDVALRCDPISGHVSLYWYRQALGQGPEFLTYFNYEAQQDKSGLPNDRFSAERPEGSISTLTIQRTEQRDSAMYRCASSLEGVRETQYFGPGTRLLVL.